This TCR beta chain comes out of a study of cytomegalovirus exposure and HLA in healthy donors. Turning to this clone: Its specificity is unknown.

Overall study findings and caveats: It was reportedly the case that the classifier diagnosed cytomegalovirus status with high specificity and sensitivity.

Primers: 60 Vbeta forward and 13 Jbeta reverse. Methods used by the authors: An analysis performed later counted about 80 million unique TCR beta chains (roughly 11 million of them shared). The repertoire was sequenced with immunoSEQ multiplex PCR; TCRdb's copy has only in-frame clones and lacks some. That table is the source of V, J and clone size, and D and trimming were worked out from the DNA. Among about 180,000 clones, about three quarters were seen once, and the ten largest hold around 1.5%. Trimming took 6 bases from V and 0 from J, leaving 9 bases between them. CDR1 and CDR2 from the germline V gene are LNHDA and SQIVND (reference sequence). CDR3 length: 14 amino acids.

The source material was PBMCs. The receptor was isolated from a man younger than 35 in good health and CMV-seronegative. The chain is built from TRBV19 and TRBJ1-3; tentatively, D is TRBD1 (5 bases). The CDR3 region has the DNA TGTGCCAGTAGCGCCGGGGGCTCTGGAAACACCATATATTTT. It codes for CASSAGGSGNTIYF.